This T cell receptor (beta chain) came from a study of T-cell reconstitution after alpha-beta-depleted transplantation in children. There are many counts of this clonotype. The CDR3 totals 18 residues. V lost 5 bases, J lost 1 base, and 11 bases stayed unmatched. Unique molecular identifiers were incorporated when the TCRbeta library was constructed. TCRdb re-analysed the PCR reads in MiXCR, keeping a single row per CDR3 protein. The sample has roughly 100,000 distinct CDR3 sequences; roughly 8% are singletons. The material sequenced was PBMCs from the stem cell graft donor, taken from the stem cell graft. The J gene is TRBJ2-1, the V gene TRBV12-3 or TRBV12-4; 10 bases are a match to TRBD2. The receptor's source is a human donor who donated a stem cell graft to a child with congenital amegakaryocytic thrombocytopenia. CDR3 DNA sequence: TGTGCCAGCAGTCGGACTAGCGGCTTCCTGATGTCCTACAATGAGCAGTTCTTC. Its protein is CASSRTSGFLMSYNEQFF.